Below, one TCR beta chain is given with its context. The assay was immunoSEQ multiplex PCR, and TCRdb's table has in-frame clones only and misses some. The table records approximately 220,000 clones, more than 70% of them present only once. The CDR3 contains 17 residues. Participant age was roughly 18 to 89 years, and participants resided in approximately 25 US areas. Assignments of participants to cohorts depended upon their own reported clinical history. The data originate from a study of blood T cell repertoires in COVID-19. As for the study in general: PBMCs, B-cell-depleted T cells, or T cells were the source of the cDNA or gDNA that made up the material.

The gene calls are TRBV21-1 and TRBJ1-6; TRBD1, the table's D call, lacks a check against the DNA. TRBV21-1 is a documented pseudogene. This sequence originates from a woman aged 35 to 49 with acute COVID-19. Input material: PBMCs or T cells enriched from blood (not recorded which). The chain's CDR3 is CASSRSPFIQVNSPLHF. DNA for the CDR3: TGTGCCAGCAGCCGAAGCCCCTTTATACAGGTTAATTCACCCCTCCACTTT.